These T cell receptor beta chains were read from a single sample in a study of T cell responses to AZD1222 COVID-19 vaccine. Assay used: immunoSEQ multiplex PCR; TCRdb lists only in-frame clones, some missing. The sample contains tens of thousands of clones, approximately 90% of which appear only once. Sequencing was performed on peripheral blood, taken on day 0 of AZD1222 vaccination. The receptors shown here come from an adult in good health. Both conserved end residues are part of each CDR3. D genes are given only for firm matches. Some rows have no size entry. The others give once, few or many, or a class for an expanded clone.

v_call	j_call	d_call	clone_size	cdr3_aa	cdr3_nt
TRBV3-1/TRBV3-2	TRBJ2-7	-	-	CASSQATPNEQYF	TGTGCCAGCAGCCAAGCCACCCCCAACGAGCAGTACTTC
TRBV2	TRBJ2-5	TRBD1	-	CASRSGTEETQYF	TGTGCCAGCCGATCCGGGACAGAAGAGACCCAGTACTTC
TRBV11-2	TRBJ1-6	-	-	CASSLVRIRGESPLHF	TGTGCCAGCAGCTTAGTTAGGATCCGGGGGGAATCACCCCTCCACTTT
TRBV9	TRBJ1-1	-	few	CASSVGGGRKNTEAFF	TGTGCCAGCAGCGTAGGAGGGGGACGGAAGAACACTGAAGCTTTCTTT
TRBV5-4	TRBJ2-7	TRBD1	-	CASSPGGRASYEQYF	TGTGCCAGCAGCCCAGGGGGACGGGCTAGCTACGAGCAGTACTTC
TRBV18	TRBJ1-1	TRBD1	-	CASSSGQGAIAEAFF	TGTGCCAGCTCGTCGGGACAGGGGGCGATCGCTGAAGCTTTCTTT
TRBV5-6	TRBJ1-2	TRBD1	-	CASSLDRGFVNYTF	TGTGCCAGCAGCTTGGACAGGGGTTTTGTGAACTACACCTTC
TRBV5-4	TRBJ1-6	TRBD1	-	CASSLQGASNSPLHF	TGTGCCAGCAGCTTACAGGGGGCTTCGAATTCACCCCTCCACTTT
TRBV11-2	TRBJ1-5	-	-	CASSLGPGQPQHF	TGTGCCAGCAGCTTAGGACCAGGTCAGCCCCAGCATTTT
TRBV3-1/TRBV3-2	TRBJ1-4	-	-	CASSSDPFATNEKLFF	TGTGCCAGCAGCTCCGATCCGTTTGCAACTAATGAAAAACTGTTTTTT
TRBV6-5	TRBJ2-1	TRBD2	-	CASRPLAGAYNEQFF	TGTGCCAGCAGACCACTAGCGGGGGCTTACAATGAGCAGTTCTTC
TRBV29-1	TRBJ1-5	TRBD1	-	CSVAGGVSNQPQHF	TGCAGCGTTGCAGGGGGCGTCAGCAATCAGCCCCAGCATTTT
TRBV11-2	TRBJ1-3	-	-	CASSLWTATSGNTIYF	TGTGCCAGCAGCTTGTGGACTGCTACCTCTGGAAACACCATATATTTT
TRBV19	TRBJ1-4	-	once	CASRGATTNEKLFF	TGTGCCAGTAGGGGGGCTACAACTAATGAAAAACTGTTTTTT
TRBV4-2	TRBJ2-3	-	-	CASSQGVREWEDTQYF	TGTGCCAGCAGCCAAGGCGTCCGGGAGTGGGAAGATACGCAGTATTTT
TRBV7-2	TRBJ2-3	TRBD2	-	CASSPRTRTTTDTQYF	TGTGCCAGCAGCCCTCGGACTAGAACTACCACAGATACGCAGTATTTT
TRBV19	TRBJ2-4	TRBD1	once	CASSNQTGFQYF	TGTGCCAGTAGTAACCAGACAGGGTTTCAGTACTTC
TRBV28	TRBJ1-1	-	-	CASSSTFVQNTEAFF	TGTGCCAGCAGTTCCACTTTCGTCCAGAACACTGAAGCTTTCTTT